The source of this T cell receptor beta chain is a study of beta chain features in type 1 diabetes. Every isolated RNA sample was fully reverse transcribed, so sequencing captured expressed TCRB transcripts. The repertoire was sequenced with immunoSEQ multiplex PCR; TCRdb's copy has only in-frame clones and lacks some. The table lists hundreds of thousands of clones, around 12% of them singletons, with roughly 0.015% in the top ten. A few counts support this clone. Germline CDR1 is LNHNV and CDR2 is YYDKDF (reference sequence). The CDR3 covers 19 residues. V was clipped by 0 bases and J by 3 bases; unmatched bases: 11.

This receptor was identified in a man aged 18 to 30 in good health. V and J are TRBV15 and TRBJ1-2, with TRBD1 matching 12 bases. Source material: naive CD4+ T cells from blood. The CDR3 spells CATSRDRDRGRGRDYGYTF. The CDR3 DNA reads TGTGCCACCAGCAGAGATCGGGACAGGGGGCGAGGTCGGGACTATGGCTACACCTTC.